The 27 T cell receptor beta chains below were found in one sample sequenced in a study of response to subunit inactivated influenza vaccine (dated by TCRdb to 2017 to 2018). Libraries came from RT-PCR. Instrument on record: Illumina HiSeq 2500. The public sequencing data were trimmed at Q25 with fastp and processed into clonotypes with MiXCR by TCRdb, which kept only in-frame beta chains. One record per CDR3 amino acid sequence lists the most common genes and DNA. The table for this sample lists about 540,000 distinct CDR3 sequences; around 21% of them were counted only once. The ten largest clones add up to 2.5% to 3.5% of the sample. This sample also belongs to another study, concerning T cells expressing NK-cell markers. Drawing on the second study: TCR beta cDNA libraries were made by 5'RACE template switching that added a universal primer site and unique molecular identifiers.

Sequencing was performed on CD4+ T cells sorted from PBMCs, taken 11 to 12 days after vaccination. The receptor set was obtained from a man aged 45-65 years who received an inactivated influenza vaccine. Donor details come from another sample of the same person, matched by shared clones.

V is TRBV4-3 and J is TRBJ2-2, with D tentatively TRBD2 (6 bases). The CDR3 runs to 15 residues. The germline V gene encodes CDR1 LGHNA and CDR2 YSLEER. The V end was cut by 4 bases, the J end by 3 bases, with 12 bases between. The CDR3 is CASSRGDSYTGELFF. As DNA, the CDR3 is TGCGCCAGCAGCCGGGGGGACTCATACACCGGGGAGCTGTTTTTT.

This clonotype was detected only a few times. At one end the junction does not follow the germline gene, possibly because of a read error. This sequence joins TRBV6-1 and TRBJ1-5; no clear D. Germline CDR1 and CDR2: MNHNS and SASEGT. The CDR3 covers 14 residues. The CDR3 bases are TGTGCCAGCAGCGAAGTGGGGAACAATCAGCCCCAGCATTTT. It codes for CASSEVGNNQPQHF.

This clonotype was seen a few times. The chain combines TRBV5-1 with TRBJ2-3; D call uncertain. Looked up from germline, CDR1 is SGHRS and CDR2 is YFSETQ. The CDR3 runs to 14 residues. The ends were cut back, 1 base at V and 2 bases at J, with 8 bases in the middle. The CDR3 spells CASSLFQVTDTQYF. In DNA, the CDR3 is TGCGCCAGCAGCTTGTTTCAAGTCACAGATACGCAGTATTTT.

In its sample, this clonotype was seen a few times. The chain employs TRBV28 and TRBJ2-1, with TRBD2 matching over 10 bases. After removal of 1 base from V and 6 bases from J, the junction contained 3 bases not matched to a gene. Germline V gives CDR1 MDHEN, CDR2 SYDVKM. This CDR3 has 15 amino acids. The chain's CDR3 is CASSLLAGGLNEQFF. CDR3 nucleotide sequence: TGTGCCAGCAGTTTATTAGCGGGAGGCCTCAATGAGCAGTTCTTC.

This clonotype was seen at least ten times. This chain uses TRBV12-3 or TRBV12-4 with TRBJ2-5, with TRBD1 as a possible D gene (5 bases). V lost 3 bases and J 2 bases, leaving 13 bases between the germline ends. The CDR3 is 15 residues long. The CDR3 DNA reads TGTGCCAGCAGTTTTGGATGGGGCGATCAAGAGACCCAGTACTTC. Translating it yields CASSFGWGDQETQYF.

This clonotype was seen more than once but under ten times. The V and J genes are TRBV7-9 and TRBJ2-1; D ambiguous. This CDR3 spans 15 amino acids. The V gene lost 3 bases and the J gene lost 0 bases, with 9 bases spanning the gap. CDR1 is SEHNR and CDR2 is FQNEAQ in the germline V gene (reference sequence). The CDR3, as DNA: TGTGCCAGCAGCTTTAAGCATGCCTCCTACAATGAGCAGTTCTTC. Its protein is CASSFKHASYNEQFF.

CDR3 DNA sequence: TGTGCCAGCAGTCCAAGCCTGCGGGGGGCTGGGGAGACCCAGTACTTC. The encoded protein is CASSPSLRGAGETQYF. The genes are TRBV6-2 or TRBV6-3 and TRBJ2-5; 8 nucleotides line up with TRBD2. Germline V gene lookup returns CDR1 MNHEY and CDR2 SVGEGT. Losses at the gene ends were 5 bases for V and 5 bases for J; bases not matched to a gene: 13. The CDR3 consists of 16 residues.

The rearrangement uses TRBV14 and TRBJ2-7; possibly TRBD2 for D (6 bases). From germline, CDR1 is SGHDN and CDR2 FVKESK. This CDR3 region has 14 residues. V was trimmed by 4 bases and J by 7 bases, leaving 17 bases between them. CDR3 in DNA: TGTGCCAGCAGCCTGGAAAATTGGGCGGGAGAGCAGTACTTC. Amino acids: CASSLENWAGEQYF.

V usage is TRBV5-1 and J usage is TRBJ2-1; D ambiguous. CDR1 and CDR2 (germline): SGHRS, YFSETQ. The V end lost 6 bases, the J end lost 0 bases, and 16 bases lay between the germline ends. CDR3 length: 16 amino acids. The CDR3 nucleotides are TGCGCCAGCAATCCCGAGGCGGCTAGCTCCTACAATGAGCAGTTCTTC. This codes for CASNPEAASSYNEQFF. The full variable domain, its missing parts supplied by reference TRBV5-1 and TRBJ2-1, is KAGVTQTPRYLIKTRGQQVTLSCSPISGHRSVSWYQQTPGQGLQFLFEYFSETQRNKGNFPGRFSGRQFSNSRSEMNVSTLELGDSALYLCASNPEAASSYNEQFFGPGTRLTVL.

V gene TRBV6-5 combines with J gene TRBJ2-5; TRBD2 might be the D (6 bases). The germline V gene has CDR1 MNHEY and CDR2 SVGAGI. V lost 2 bases and J lost 2, with 9 bases in between. The CDR3 extends over 14 amino acids. The CDR3 nucleotides read TGTGCCAGCAGTTACGGGGGGACTCAAGAGACCCAGTACTTC. It codes for CASSYGGTQETQYF.

This clonotype was observed at least ten times. The chain couples TRBV12-3 or TRBV12-4 to TRBJ1-2; no firm D call. This CDR3 is 11 amino acids long. V lost 6 bases to trimming and J lost 6 bases, with 8 bases between them. CDR3 in DNA: TGTGCCAGCAGCGCCCGGGATGGCTACACCTTC. This gives the protein CASSARDGYTF.

Ten or more counts support this clonotype. The chain is built from TRBV5-1 and TRBJ2-3; 12 positions match TRBD1. The CDR3 is made up of 16 amino acids. The V gene end was trimmed by 3 bases and the J gene end by 6 bases; junction bases not matched to a gene: 8. The germline V gene encodes CDR1 SGHRS and CDR2 YFSETQ. CDR3 sequence reads: CASSWGTGGGYDTQYF. CDR3 DNA sequence: TGCGCCAGCAGCTGGGGGACAGGGGGCGGATATGATACGCAGTATTTT.

Comments on this clonotype: This sequence may be a read error, since a much larger clone differs from it by one base. In nucleotides, the CDR3 is TGTGCCAGCAGACAGGGGCCAGGCAATGAGCAGTTCTTC. Translating it yields CASRQGPGNEQFF. The rearrangement joins TRBV12-3 or TRBV12-4 to TRBJ2-1, with 7 bases lining up with TRBD1. This CDR3 region has 13 residues. J gave up 6 bases and V 6 bases, and 5 bases lay outside the gene matches.

This clonotype was seen a few times. V is TRBV5-1 and J is TRBJ1-2; D might be TRBD1 (6 bases). The germline V and J ends were trimmed by 4 bases and 6 bases, with 10 bases remaining between them. The CDR3 has 12 residues. Germline CDR1 and CDR2: SGHRS and YFSETQ. The CDR3 protein is CASSPNRDGYTF. For the CDR3, the DNA is TGCGCCAGCAGCCCTAACAGGGATGGCTACACCTTC.

This chain connects TRBV9 to TRBJ2-3; D might be TRBD1 (6 bases). CDR3 size: 17 residues. CDR1 and CDR2 (germline): SGDLS, YYNGEE. V was cut by 3 bases and J by 4 bases, with 21 bases left in between. The DNA of the CDR3 is TGTGCCAGCAGCGCTACCCCACAAGGGGGTCTGGCAGATACGCAGTATTTT. Translated: CASSATPQGGLADTQYF.

A few counts support this clonotype. V usage is TRBV3-1 and J usage is TRBJ2-3; 7 bases match TRBD1. CDR1 LGHDT and CDR2 YNNKEL come from the germline V gene (reference sequence). With V trimmed by 6 bases and J by 3 bases, 6 bases remained unmatched. The CDR3 spans 14 residues. The CDR3 bases are TGTGCCAGCAGAAAGACAGGGAGAACAGATACGCAGTATTTT. This gives the protein CASRKTGRTDTQYF.

This sequence joins TRBV28 and TRBJ2-1; D is possibly TRBD1 (5 bases). V shed 7 bases and J shed 3 bases, with 10 bases lying between them. This CDR3 region has 13 residues. Germline CDR1 is MDHEN and CDR2 is SYDVKM. CDR3 sequence reads: CASKGDLYNEQFF. CDR3 DNA: TGTGCCAGCAAAGGGGATCTCTACAATGAGCAGTTCTTC.

This chain connects TRBV15 to TRBJ2-7; a possible D gene is TRBD1 (5 bases). This CDR3 comprises 14 residues. Looked up from germline, CDR1 is LNHNV and CDR2 is YYDKDF (reference sequence). The V end was cut by 1 base, the J end by 1 base, with 8 bases between. The CDR3 is CATSRGGASYEQYF. The CDR3 DNA reads as TGTGCCACCAGCAGAGGTGGGGCGTCCTACGAGCAGTACTTC.

This clonotype has more than one count but fewer than ten. This chain uses TRBV19 with TRBJ2-3, with D uncertain. V dropped 6 bases and J dropped 4 bases, with 17 bases sitting between them. This CDR3 comprises 15 residues. Germline V lookup: CDR1 LNHDA, CDR2 SQIVND (reference sequence). The CDR3 spells CASSPGPRGSDTQYF. The CDR3 DNA reads as TGTGCCAGTAGCCCAGGTCCTAGAGGTTCAGATACGCAGTATTTT. The full variable domain, with the rest looked up from reference TRBV19 and TRBJ2-3, is DGGITQSPKYLFRKEGQNVTLSCEQNLNHDAMYWYRQDPGQGLRLIYYSQIVNDFQKGDIAEGYSVSREKKESFPLTVTSAQKNPTAFYLCASSPGPRGSDTQYFGPGTRLTVL.

This clonotype was counted a few times. J is TRBJ1-1 and V is TRBV28; 7 bases are a match to TRBD1. J lost 1 base, V lost 8 bases, and 7 bases had no gene match. The CDR3 loop spans 14 amino acids. From germline, CDR1 is MDHEN and CDR2 SYDVKM. The CDR3, as DNA: TGTGCCAGCGCTGGGGGGACAGCGAACACTGAAGCTTTCTTT. It yields the protein CASAGGTANTEAFF.

This sequence joins TRBV20-1 and TRBJ2-7, with D uncertain. The germline V and J ends were trimmed by 0 bases and 0 bases, with 9 bases remaining between them. The CDR3 spans 14 residues. The V gene's germline CDR1 is DFQATT and CDR2 SNEGSKA (reference sequence). This chain's CDR3 is CSARDQVSSYEQYF. In nucleotides, the CDR3 is TGCAGTGCTAGAGATCAAGTTAGCTCCTACGAGCAGTACTTC.

J is TRBJ2-2 and V is TRBV7-8, with D possibly TRBD2 on 5 matching bases. Trimming removed 5 bases from V and 5 bases from J, with 18 bases in between. This CDR3 spans 16 amino acids. CDR1 SGHVS and CDR2 FQNEAQ come from the germline V gene. In DNA, the CDR3 is TGTGCCAGCAGCCCATACAGTCCCTCGGGGACCGGGGAGCTGTTTTTT. Translated, it gives CASSPYSPSGTGELFF.

Only a few counts were recorded for this clonotype. CDR3 sequence reads: CASSLRKVSLETQYF. The DNA for the CDR3 is TGTGCCAGCAGTCTCCGGAAGGTTTCTTTGGAGACCCAGTACTTC. V and J are TRBV6-1 and TRBJ2-5; D is unclear. This CDR3 region has 15 residues. Germline assignment: CDR1 MNHNS and CDR2 SASEGT. Trimming removed 5 bases from V and 5 bases from J, with 18 bases in between.

This clonotype was counted a few times. The chain uses TRBV29-1 and TRBJ2-1, with TRBD2 matching 11 bases. This CDR3 has 16 residues. Germline lookup yields CDR1 SQVTM and CDR2 ANQGSEA. V trimming: 6 bases; J trimming: 4 bases; junction bases outside the gene matches: 11. Written as DNA, the CDR3 is TGCAGCGTCAAGCTAATCGGGACTAGCGGATACAATGAGCAGTTCTTC. This encodes CSVKLIGTSGYNEQFF.

Concerning this clonotype: A much larger clone lies one base from this, so it may be a read error. Here the CDR3 DNA reads TGTGCCAGCAGTTTGAGGCGAATCACTGAAGCTTTCTTT. It is translated as CASSLRRITEAFF. J is TRBJ1-1 and V is TRBV28; D not resolved. Trimming removed 3 bases from V and 4 bases from J, with 9 bases in between. The CDR3 is 13 amino acids. In germline, CDR1 is MDHEN, CDR2 SYDVKM.

In its sample, this clonotype was seen many times. The rearrangement uses TRBV4-2 and TRBJ2-1; D ambiguous. Germline assignment: CDR1 LGHNA and CDR2 YNFKEQ. Trimming cost V 1 base and J 0 bases, with 10 bases left between them. The CDR3 length is 16 residues. Written as DNA, the CDR3 is TGTGCCAGCAGCCAAGGACTTGCGAGCTCCTACAATGAGCAGTTCTTC. Protein product: CASSQGLASSYNEQFF.

The V and J genes are TRBV12-3 or TRBV12-4 and TRBJ1-4, with D maybe TRBD1 (5 bases). This CDR3 is built from 15 residues. V dropped 2 bases and J dropped 4 bases, with 11 bases sitting between them. The CDR3: CASSLYRDDNEKLFF. The CDR3 bases are TGTGCCAGCAGTTTATACCGGGACGATAATGAAAAACTGTTTTTT.